This T cell receptor (beta chain) was sequenced for a study of metastatic and nonmetastatic thyroid tumors. Overall study context: Where malignant and benign thyroid patients were concerned, repertoires were compared across blood and tumor or nodule tissue.

All patients were treatment-naive before thyroid surgery. In the original processing: Variation in CDR3 across clinicopathological groups served as the basis for constructing a distant-metastasis classifier in papillary thyroid cancer. With MiXCR, TCRdb reprocessed the PCR reads. Here the V and J calls rest on TCRdb's processing, not on the authors' analysis. The data hold some 33,000 clones, with about a fifth observed a single time. General study points: Versus benign nodules, malignant thyroid tumors reportedly had significantly higher TCR beta diversity, in blood and tumor.

In this sample, this clone turned up a few times. Its antigen is unknown. V shed 5 bases and J shed 5 bases, with 16 bases lying between them. Looked up from germline, CDR1 is LNHDA and CDR2 is SQIVND (reference sequence). The CDR3 length is 15 residues. This sequence originates from a male donor with papillary thyroid cancer or a benign thyroid nodule (not recorded which). Some clones in this sample may be carry-over from other donors' samples. The material sequenced was tumor tissue. The chain carries TRBV19 and TRBJ1-3; a weak D match, TRBD1 (6 bases). CDR3 in DNA: TGTGCCAGTAGTCCTCTGGGGGCAAACAGAAACACCATATATTTT. It encodes CASSPLGANRNTIYF.